This T cell receptor (beta chain) was captured by sequencing in a study of regulatory T cells in long-lasting Graves disease. Overall study context: Under 3 months of antithyroid drugs had been taken by newly diagnosed Graves' patients. Study-level results: Samples came from peripheral blood alone, without thyroid tissue.

CDR3-region Arm-PCR and iRepertoire HTBI primers produced the TCR beta libraries. MiXCR was run by TCRdb on the multiplex PCR reads, yielding one entry per CDR3 protein. The table has 420,000 or so distinct CDR3 sequences, about 15% seen once. Germline CDR1 MNHNS, CDR2 SASEGT. The CDR3 spans 13 residues. Trimming took 8 bases from V and 8 from J; bases not matched to a gene: 7. Described time point: newly diagnosed GD, antithyroid drugs for less than 3 months. Preparation of the TCR library used RNA extracted from PBMCs. To note about this clonotype: Its target is unknown.

This sample was shared with a second study, whose subject was T cells in Graves' hyperthyroidism and ophthalmopathy. That work states: The primer set for the first-round RT-PCR of the TCR CDR3 was HTBI.

The TCR comes from a woman aged 18-29 years with Graves disease. The genes are TRBV6-1 and TRBJ2-2, with 8 positions matching TRBD2. This specimen consisted of peripheral blood mononuclear cells (PBMCs), obtained at new diagnosis, from a patient treated with antithyroid drugs. CDR3 amino acids: CASGTSPRGELFF. As DNA, the CDR3 is TGTGCCAGCGGGACTAGTCCACGGGGGGAGCTGTTTTTT.